Listed below are T cell receptor beta chains from one sample, sequenced in a study of cytomegalovirus exposure and HLA in healthy donors. The repertoire was sequenced with immunoSEQ multiplex PCR; TCRdb's copy has only in-frame clones and lacks some. The table records 50,000 to 60,000 clones, around 72% of them present only once. The sequenced sample consisted of PBMCs. The receptors derive from a man younger than 35 in good health and CMV-seronegative. Each CDR3 is given with its conserved first and last residue. A D gene is named only where the DNA matches it firmly. The size of a clone is reported for some rows only, either as once, few or many, or as a class for expanded clones.

len	j_gene	v_gene	d_gene	abundance	CDR3aa	CDR3nt
12	TRBJ1-2	TRBV19	.	.	CASSISVYGYTF	TGTGCCAGTAGTATAAGCGTATATGGCTACACCTTC
16	TRBJ1-1	TRBV5-4	.	.	CASSPLGEVWTTEAFF	TGTGCCAGCAGCCCCTTGGGGGAGGTGTGGACAACTGAAGCTTTCTTT
14	TRBJ2-7	TRBV28	TRBD2	.	CASRPGLAPYEQYF	TGTGCCAGCAGACCGGGACTAGCGCCATACGAGCAGTACTTC
12	TRBJ1-2	TRBV28	TRBD1	few	CASDGQGGGYTF	TGTGCCAGCGACGGACAGGGTGGTGGCTACACCTTC
15	TRBJ1-2	TRBV29-1	TRBD1	.	CSVEDLRTGRSGYTF	TGCAGCGTTGAAGATCTAAGGACAGGGCGTAGTGGCTACACCTTC
14	TRBJ1-6	TRBV27	.	.	CASSFREGDSPLHF	TGTGCCAGCAGTTTCAGGGAAGGGGATTCACCCCTCCACTTT
13	TRBJ1-4	TRBV7-9	.	.	CASSSQTDWELFF	TGTGCCAGCAGCTCACAGACAGATTGGGAATTGTTTTTT
12	TRBJ2-7	TRBV29-1	.	once	CSVDGGRGEQYF	TGCAGCGTAGACGGGGGGCGGGGGGAGCAGTACTTC
14	TRBJ2-7	TRBV5-1	TRBD1	.	CASSLGTGIYEQYF	TGCGCCAGCAGCTTGGGGACAGGGATCTACGAGCAGTACTTC
13	TRBJ1-3	TRBV5-6	.	few	CASSQDRGNTIYF	TGTGCCAGCAGCCAGGACAGAGGAAACACCATATATTTT
15	TRBJ1-2	TRBV7-9	.	.	CASSLGGGGDYGYTF	TGTGCCAGCAGCTTAGGGGGAGGAGGAGACTATGGCTACACCTTC
15	TRBJ1-2	TRBV19	.	.	CASSIRQDYLYGYTF	TGTGCCAGTAGTATTCGGCAGGACTACCTGTATGGCTACACCTTC
15	TRBJ2-1	TRBV10-3	TRBD2	few	CAISEQAGAYNEQFF	TGTGCCATCAGTGAACAAGCGGGAGCTTACAATGAGCAGTTCTTC
14	TRBJ2-1	TRBV6-5	TRBD2	once	CASSAGTSPNEQFF	TGTGCCAGCAGTGCCGGGACTAGCCCCAATGAGCAGTTCTTC
14	TRBJ1-3	TRBV7-9	.	once	CASSLAGLGNTIYF	TGTGCCAGCAGCTTAGCGGGACTTGGAAACACCATATATTTT
16	TRBJ2-1	TRBV2	TRBD2	.	CASSEPASGFYNEQFF	TGTGCCAGCAGTGAACCTGCTAGCGGGTTCTACAATGAGCAGTTCTTC
18	TRBJ2-1	TRBV25-1	TRBD2	.	CASSEYPLAGELKNEQFF	TGTGCCAGCAGTGAATATCCCTTAGCGGGCGAGCTGAAGAATGAGCAGTTCTTC
14	TRBJ2-1	TRBV4-3	.	.	CASSQERGSNEQFF	TGCGCCAGCAGCCAAGAAAGGGGGAGCAATGAGCAGTTCTTC
14	TRBJ1-2	TRBV2	.	.	CASSADSPNYGYTF	TGTGCCAGCAGTGCAGACAGCCCTAACTATGGCTACACCTTC
11	TRBJ2-7	TRBV5-4	.	.	CASRLGGLQYF	TGTGCCAGCAGACTTGGAGGACTGCAGTACTTC
15	TRBJ2-2	TRBV7-9	TRBD1	once	CASSLGQGATGELFF	TGTGCCAGCAGCTTAGGCCAGGGGGCGACCGGGGAGCTGTTTTTT
21	TRBJ2-5	TRBV28	.	.	CASSFLLPGQGAFGGEETQYF	TGTGCCAGCAGTTTTCTTCTTCCGGGACAGGGAGCTTTCGGGGGGGAAGAGACCCAGTACTTC
13	TRBJ1-5	TRBV7-9	TRBD1	.	CASSLEGAQPQHF	TGTGCCAGCAGCTTAGAGGGGGCTCAGCCCCAGCATTTT
14	TRBJ2-7	TRBV2	.	.	CASTLGGTAYEQYF	TGTGCCAGCACTCTGGGCGGGACTGCCTACGAGCAGTACTTC
13	TRBJ2-7	TRBV19	.	.	CASSIGRGYEQYF	TGTGCCAGTAGTATAGGCAGAGGTTACGAGCAGTACTTC
15	TRBJ2-7	TRBV5-1	TRBD1	.	CASSVGQGNSYEQYF	TGCGCCAGCAGCGTGGGACAGGGGAACTCCTACGAGCAGTACTTC
15	TRBJ2-3	TRBV15	.	.	CATSRGLGRTDTQYF	TGTGCCACCAGCAGAGGACTAGGGAGGACAGATACGCAGTATTTT
13	TRBJ1-6	TRBV6-5	.	.	CASHLSNNSPLHF	TGTGCCAGTCATCTGAGCAATAATTCACCCCTCCACTTT
17	TRBJ2-7	TRBV7-8	TRBD1	.	CASSLGGQGPLGYEQYF	TGTGCCAGCAGCTTAGGGGGACAGGGCCCCTTGGGCTACGAGCAGTACTTC
11	TRBJ1-4	TRBV25-1	.	few	CATRGNEKLFF	TGTGCCACAAGGGGGAATGAAAAACTGTTTTTT
15	TRBJ1-1	TRBV28	.	few	CASKLEGTLNTEAFF	TGTGCCAGCAAACTGGAGGGGACCTTGAACACTGAAGCTTTCTTT
13	TRBJ2-7	TRBV29-1	TRBD2	.	CSVEPGRASEQYF	TGCAGCGTTGAACCCGGGAGGGCCAGCGAGCAGTACTTC
16	TRBJ2-3	TRBV2	.	once	CASSVPRDRSTDTQYF	TGTGCCAGCAGTGTTCCCCGAGATCGTAGCACAGATACGCAGTATTTT
14	TRBJ2-7	TRBV25-1	TRBD1	once	CASSLGTGGYEQYF	TGTGCCAGCAGCCTCGGGACAGGGGGATACGAGCAGTACTTC
18	TRBJ1-2	TRBV4-3	TRBD1	.	CASSQDLGGGQGSYGYTF	TGCGCCAGCAGCCAAGATTTGGGCGGAGGACAGGGGAGCTATGGCTACACCTTC
11	TRBJ2-3	TRBV30	TRBD1	.	CAWGTADTQYF	TGTGCCTGGGGGACAGCAGATACGCAGTATTTT
15	TRBJ1-5	TRBV5-6	.	.	CASSRLDRPHQPQHF	TGTGCCAGCAGCCGTTTAGACAGGCCCCATCAGCCCCAGCATTTT
13	TRBJ2-7	TRBV2	.	.	CASSEARGYEQYF	TGTGCCAGCAGTGAAGCCAGGGGCTACGAGCAGTACTTC
12	TRBJ2-3	TRBV30	.	.	CAWSVSTDTQYF	TGTGCCTGGAGTGTTTCTACAGATACGCAGTATTTT
11	TRBJ2-7	TRBV20-1	.	.	CSARLVYEQYF	TGCAGTGCCAGACTAGTCTACGAGCAGTACTTC
16	TRBJ1-4	TRBV6-5	.	few	CASSYPSRGHPGKLFF	TGTGCCAGCAGTTACCCGAGCAGGGGACACCCGGGGAAACTGTTTTTT